This T cell receptor beta chain came from a study of shared T cell receptors in the human thymus. Profiling relied on immunoSEQ multiplex PCR, and the TCRdb table lists in-frame clones only, not all of them. The table records hundreds of thousands of clones, approximately 90% of them present only once. V was clipped by 4 bases and J by 0 bases; unmatched bases: 8. The CDR3 spans 17 residues. Per the germline V gene, CDR1 is SEHNR and CDR2 is FQNEAQ (reference sequence). This sample also appeared in a second study, on human thymus T cells. Per that study: The donors were infants in Finland with congenital heart defects, otherwise immunologically healthy. Thymic resections from corrective heart surgery supplied the tissue. Across thymic and blood repertoires, the usage of V and J genes appeared to be biased. Thymic TCR repertoires of unrelated people reportedly overlapped highly.

The V and J genes are TRBV7-9 and TRBJ2-3; 9 positions agree with TRBD2. The sequencing input was thymocytes. The receptor was isolated from a boy under two years old with a congenital heart defect. The chain's CDR3 is CASSYTGTSTSTDTQYF. CDR3 nucleotides: TGTGCCAGCAGCTACACCGGGACTAGCACTAGCACAGATACGCAGTATTTT.